This TCR beta chain was profiled in a study of beta chain features in type 1 diabetes. Study-wide findings and caveats: VDJ junctions from type 1 diabetes patients carried fewer insertions and larger deletions. There was a moderate but significant shortening of TCRB CDR3s in all four CD4+ subsets of Type 1 diabetes patients.

This clone was observed a handful of times. What it binds is not known. The investigators reverse transcribed all of the isolated RNA, so they sequenced expressed TCRB transcripts. Assay: immunoSEQ multiplex PCR; the TCRdb copy retains only in-frame clones and omits some. The table lists fewer than 300,000 clones, roughly 22% of them singletons. V lost 2 bases and J 4 bases, leaving 6 bases between the germline ends. The CDR3 extends over 13 amino acids. Germline V lookup: CDR1 MGHDK, CDR2 SYGVNS. Sorting that relied on CD45RO/CCR7/CD25/CD127/CD95/CD27 yielded CD4+ naive, central memory, regulatory and stem cell-like memory cells.

The clonotype was recovered from a woman in her forties with type 1 diabetes. The chain links TRBV25-1 to TRBJ2-1; unclear D gene. Sequenced material: naive CD4+ T cells from blood. CDR3 sequence: CASSETRYNEQFF. The CDR3 DNA reads TGTGCCAGCAGTGAAACACGTTACAATGAGCAGTTCTTC.